Listed below are T cell receptor beta chains from one sample, sequenced in a study of blood T cells in healthy people across ages. TCRdb ran MiXCR on the 5' RACE reads and lists one entry per CDR3 protein. The sample contains more than 1.4 million distinct CDR3 sequences, around two fifths of which appear only once. Material for sequencing was blood. All receptors come from a woman in her late teens or twenties in good health. CDR3s include the opening cysteine and the closing phenylalanine or tryptophan. The D gene is left open where the match is weak. The size of a clone is reported for some rows only, either as once, few or many, or as a class for expanded clones.

TRBV5-1,TRBJ1-2,NA,TRBD1,TGCGCCAGCAGCCTGGGGACAGGGGGCGCAGGCTATGGCTACACCTTC,CASSLGTGGAGYGYTF
TRBV7-2,TRBJ2-1,few,TRBD2,TGTGCCAGCAGCTTAGCGTTTCAGACTAGCGGGAAACCTGAGCAGTTCTTC,CASSLAFQTSGKPEQFF
TRBV6-2/TRBV6-3,TRBJ2-6,few,NA,TGTGCCAGCAGCCGACCGGAGGCCGGACCCGGCTCTGGGGCCAACGTCCTGACTTTC,CASSRPEAGPGSGANVLTF
TRBV18,TRBJ1-3,NA,NA,TGTGCCAGCTCACCGGTCAGTACCTACTCTGGAAACACCATATATTTT,CASSPVSTYSGNTIYF
TRBV5-1,TRBJ2-7,once,NA,TGCGCCAGCAGCGGATCCCCACCCTCCAATGAGCAGTACTTC,CASSGSPPSNEQYF
TRBV12-3/TRBV12-4,TRBJ2-7,NA,TRBD2,TGTGCCAGCAGTTTTTGGCTAGCGGGAGGACTTTCCTACGAGCAGTACTTC,CASSFWLAGGLSYEQYF
TRBV10-3,TRBJ1-1,NA,NA,TGTGCCATCAGTGAGGGGTCCCTGAACACTGAAGCTTTCTTT,CAISEGSLNTEAFF
TRBV5-1,TRBJ2-2,NA,NA,TGCGCCAGCAGCGAAAGCGGGAACACCGGGGAGCTGTTTTTT,CASSESGNTGELFF
TRBV20-1,TRBJ2-5,NA,TRBD1,TGCAGTGCAGAAGAACAGGGGGCGCGGACCCAGTACTTC,CSAEEQGARTQYF
TRBV5-1,TRBJ2-1,NA,TRBD2,TGCGCCAGCAGCTTGGACCGGGGGAGCGGGAGCACCGACAATGAGCAGTTCTTC,CASSLDRGSGSTDNEQFF
TRBV20-1,TRBJ1-1,few,NA,TGCAGTGTGAGCCATGGCAGCACTGAAGCTTTCTTT,CSVSHGSTEAFF
TRBV10-3,TRBJ1-4,few,TRBD1,TGTGCCATCAGCCCAGGGGGAAGTGCTGAAAAACTGTTTTTT,CAISPGGSAEKLFF
TRBV3-1,TRBJ2-3,NA,TRBD2,TGTGCCAGCAGCCAAGAAGGGCTACCGGGGGGGCAGTATTTT,CASSQEGLPGGQYF
TRBV10-3,TRBJ1-2,few,TRBD1,TGTGCCACGACAGGGACCTATGGCTACACCTTC,CATTGTYGYTF
TRBV9,TRBJ1-2,NA,NA,TGTGCCAGCAGCGTAGCCCCAAGGGAAGCCGACAACTATGGCTACACCTTC,CASSVAPREADNYGYTF
TRBV11-3,TRBJ1-1,few,NA,TGTGCCAGCAGCTTAGTCCAGCAGAACACTGAAGCTTTCTTT,CASSLVQQNTEAFF
TRBV5-1,TRBJ1-1,NA,NA,TGCGCCAGCTGGGGGCGGGGATACACTGAAGCTTTCTTT,CASWGRGYTEAFF
TRBV4-1,TRBJ2-1,NA,NA,TGCGCCAGCAGGGAATCCGGACAGAGCCTGTACATTGAGCAGTTCTTC,CASRESGQSLYIEQFF
TRBV20-1,TRBJ2-1,NA,NA,TGCAGTGCTAGGGGAGTATCGGGGCTCTACAATGAGCAGTTCTTC,CSARGVSGLYNEQFF
TRBV7-9,TRBJ2-3,NA,NA,TGTGTCAGCAGTCGCGGGGACAGAAGCACAGATACGCAGTATTTT,CVSSRGDRSTDTQYF
TRBV20-1,TRBJ2-3,NA,NA,TGCAGTGCTAGCGAGACGAGCCAAGGGGATACGCAGTATTTT,CSASETSQGDTQYF
TRBV7-2,TRBJ2-7,few,NA,TGTGCCAGCAGCGAGGAGGGACAGTTTTACGAGCAGTACTTC,CASSEEGQFYEQYF
TRBV12-3/TRBV12-4,TRBJ2-3,once,NA,TGTGCCAGCAGCCCCCATGAATTCGGCACAGATACGCAGTATTTT,CASSPHEFGTDTQYF
TRBV30,TRBJ2-3,few,NA,TGTGCCTGGAGTATCGTGGAGGCAGATACGCAGTATTTT,CAWSIVEADTQYF
TRBV25-1,TRBJ1-6,NA,TRBD1,TGTGCCAGTAGCTGGGACAGGTACGATTCACCCCTCCACTTT,CASSWDRYDSPLHF
TRBV2,TRBJ1-4,NA,NA,TGTGCCAGCAGTGTCAGCGCAACTAATGAAAAACTGTTTTTT,CASSVSATNEKLFF
TRBV2,TRBJ2-1,NA,NA,TGTGCCAGCAGTGAATATGGAGCAGTCTCTGGGAATGAGCAGTTCTTC,CASSEYGAVSGNEQFF
TRBV2,TRBJ2-7,NA,TRBD2,TGTGCCAGCACGGCGGGAGTTCGTCACGAGCAGTACTTC,CASTAGVRHEQYF
TRBV29-1,TRBJ2-7,NA,NA,TGCAGCGTTGAAGATCGGCGGTTCTCATCCTACGAGCAGTACTTC,CSVEDRRFSSYEQYF
TRBV6-1,TRBJ2-7,NA,TRBD1,TGTGCCAGCAGTGAACCGACGGACAGGGGGCATCGGAGTGAGCAGTACTTC,CASSEPTDRGHRSEQYF
TRBV29-1,TRBJ1-4,NA,NA,TGCAGCGTGCACCGGGCTAATGAAAAACTGTTTTTT,CSVHRANEKLFF
TRBV10-3,TRBJ2-2,NA,TRBD2,TGTGCCATCAGTGAGACAGCGGGGGCGGCCCCCCTGTTTTTT,CAISETAGAAPLFF
TRBV9,TRBJ2-1,NA,NA,TGTGCCAGCAGCGCTTCCCGGGGACTCTCCTACAATGAGCAGTTCTTC,CASSASRGLSYNEQFF
TRBV7-6,TRBJ2-2,NA,NA,TGTGCCAGCAGCTTAGGGGGCGGGTTCGCGAACACCGGGGAGCTGTTTTTT,CASSLGGGFANTGELFF
TRBV20-1,TRBJ1-1,NA,NA,TGCAGTGCCCGTCCAGTTCGGGCGAGCCCTGAAGCTTTCTTT,CSARPVRASPEAFF
TRBV7-9,TRBJ2-5,few,NA,TGTGCCAGCAGCTTAGCGGGGACGCAACAAGGGACCCAGTACTTC,CASSLAGTQQGTQYF
TRBV6-1,TRBJ2-3,NA,TRBD1,TGTGCCAGCAGCCCCGGACAGGGGACCGTGGGTGATACGCAGTATTTT,CASSPGQGTVGDTQYF
TRBV5-1,TRBJ2-3,many,NA,TGCGCCAGCTCACCCGACCCAGATACGCAGTATTTT,CASSPDPDTQYF
TRBV6-1,TRBJ1-1,NA,TRBD1,TGTGCCAGCAGTGCGTCAGGGGGCGTCGGGTTGGCTTTCTTT,CASSASGGVGLAFF
TRBV7-9,TRBJ1-2,NA,TRBD1,TGTGCCAGCACCCTGGGACAGGCGTACTATGGCTACACCTTC,CASTLGQAYYGYTF
TRBV5-5,TRBJ1-2,NA,NA,TGTGCCAGCGGATCCTGGGTCGGCCGATACCGTAGTGGCTACACCTTC,CASGSWVGRYRSGYTF
TRBV20-1,TRBJ2-1,NA,NA,TGCAGTGCTAGAGCCCCCGGGAGCGAATACAATGAGCAGTTCTTC,CSARAPGSEYNEQFF
TRBV7-2,TRBJ2-7,NA,NA,TGTGCCAGCAGCTTAGGACGAGCGACAGAGAGGTACTTC,CASSLGRATERYF
TRBV11-2,TRBJ2-7,NA,TRBD2,TGTGCCAGCAGCTTAGCGGCTAGCGGGAGCGTCGAGCAGTACTTC,CASSLAASGSVEQYF
TRBV27,TRBJ2-1,many,NA,TGTGCCAGCAGTCTCTACCCCGCTCGGAGCAATGAGCAGTTCTTC,CASSLYPARSNEQFF
TRBV7-8,TRBJ1-4,few,NA,TGTGCCAGCAGCTCCCGCATGGTCGAAAAACTGTTTTTT,CASSSRMVEKLFF
TRBV2,TRBJ1-5,NA,NA,TGTGCCAGCGCCCCGCAGGGTGGTAATCAGCCCCAGCATTTT,CASAPQGGNQPQHF
TRBV10-3,TRBJ2-1,NA,NA,TGTGCCATCCAACCAGGTCCAGGGGAAGGGGACAATGAGCAGTTCTTC,CAIQPGPGEGDNEQFF